This T cell receptor (beta chain) derives from a study of cytomegalovirus exposure and HLA in healthy donors. Study results and caveats: Specificity for CMV antigens was confirmed in vitro for a few of the CMV-associated chains.

Germline CDR1 reads ENHRY; CDR2 reads SYGVKD. The CDR3 consists of 14 residues. V gave up 5 bases and J gave up 0 bases; unmatched junction bases: 3. This clone has more than one count but fewer than ten. Its target is not known. The PCR employed 60 Vbeta primers together with 13 Jbeta primers. Only in-frame clones appear in the TCRdb table, and some are missing; sequencing was by immunoSEQ multiplex PCR. Of under 200,000 clones detected, 84% appear once; the ten largest clones hold roughly 6.7%. The sample taken for sequencing was PBMCs. The chain is built from TRBV10-3 and TRBJ2-5; 7 bases line up with TRBD2. The sequence derives from a man aged 45 to 65 in good health and CMV-seropositive. The CDR3 sequence: CAISSGGYQETQYF. CDR3 nucleotide sequence: TGTGCCATCAGTTCGGGGGGATACCAAGAGACCCAGTACTTC.